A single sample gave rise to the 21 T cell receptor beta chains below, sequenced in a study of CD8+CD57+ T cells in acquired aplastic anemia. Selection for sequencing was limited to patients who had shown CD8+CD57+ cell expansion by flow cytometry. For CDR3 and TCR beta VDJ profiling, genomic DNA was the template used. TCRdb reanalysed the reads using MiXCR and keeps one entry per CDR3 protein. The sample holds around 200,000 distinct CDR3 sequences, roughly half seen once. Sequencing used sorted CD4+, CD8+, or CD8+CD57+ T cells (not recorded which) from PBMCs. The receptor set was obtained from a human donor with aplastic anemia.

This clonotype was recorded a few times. CDR3 region: CASRGTGNSPLHF. The CDR3 nucleotides read TGTGCCAGCAGGGGGACAGGGAATTCACCCCTCCACTTT. This chain links TRBV2 with TRBJ1-6, with 9 nucleotides matching TRBD1. The J segment lost 7 bases and the V segment lost 6 bases, leaving 1 base of the junction unmatched. This CDR3 is 13 amino acids long. The V gene's germline CDR1 is SNHLY and CDR2 FYNNEI. The variable domain in full, with the rest retrieved from reference TRBV2 and TRBJ1-6, is EPEVTQTPSHQVTQMGQEVILRCVPISNHLYFYWYRQILGQKVEFLVSFYNNEISEKSEIFDDQFSVERPDGSNFTLKIRSTKLEDSAMYFCASRGTGNSPLHFGNGTRLTVT.

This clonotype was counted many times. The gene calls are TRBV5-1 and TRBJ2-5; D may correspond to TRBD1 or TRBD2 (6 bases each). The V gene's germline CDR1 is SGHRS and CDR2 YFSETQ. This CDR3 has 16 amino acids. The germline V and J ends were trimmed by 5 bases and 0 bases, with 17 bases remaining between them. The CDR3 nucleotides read TGCGCCAGCAGTCTGGGAGGACAGCCGAACCAAGAGACCCAGTACTTC. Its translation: CASSLGGQPNQETQYF. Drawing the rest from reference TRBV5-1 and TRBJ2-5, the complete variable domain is KAGVTQTPRYLIKTRGQQVTLSCSPISGHRSVSWYQQTPGQGLQFLFEYFSETQRNKGNFPGRFSGRQFSNSRSEMNVSTLELGDSALYLCASSLGGQPNQETQYFGPGTRLLVL.

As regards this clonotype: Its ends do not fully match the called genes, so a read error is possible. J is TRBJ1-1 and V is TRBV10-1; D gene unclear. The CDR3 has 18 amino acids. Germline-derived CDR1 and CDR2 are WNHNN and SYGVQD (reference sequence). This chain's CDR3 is CASSYRWQDLNRNTEAFF. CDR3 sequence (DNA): TGTGCCAGCAGTTATCGATGGCAAGACCTCAACAGGAACACTGAAGCTTTCTTT.

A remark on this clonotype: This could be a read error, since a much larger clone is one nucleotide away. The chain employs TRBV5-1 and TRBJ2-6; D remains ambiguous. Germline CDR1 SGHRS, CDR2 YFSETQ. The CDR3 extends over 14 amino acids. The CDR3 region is CASSLAGVANVLAF. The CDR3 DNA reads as TGCGCCAGCAGCTTGGCAGGCGTGGCCAACGTCCTGGCTTTC.

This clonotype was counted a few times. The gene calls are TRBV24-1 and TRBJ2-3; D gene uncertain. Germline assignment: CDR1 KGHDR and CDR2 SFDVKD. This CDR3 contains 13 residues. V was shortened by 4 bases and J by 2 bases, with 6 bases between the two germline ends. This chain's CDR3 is CATSEGITDTQYF. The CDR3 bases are TGTGCCACCAGTGAAGGGATCACAGATACGCAGTATTTT.

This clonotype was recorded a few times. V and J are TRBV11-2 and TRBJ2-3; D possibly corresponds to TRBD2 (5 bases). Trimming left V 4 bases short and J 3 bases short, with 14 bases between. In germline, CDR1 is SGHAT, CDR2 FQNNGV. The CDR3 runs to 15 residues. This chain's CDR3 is CASSSAGIVTDTQYF. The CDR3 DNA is TGTGCCAGCAGCTCCGCCGGGATCGTAACAGATACGCAGTATTTT.

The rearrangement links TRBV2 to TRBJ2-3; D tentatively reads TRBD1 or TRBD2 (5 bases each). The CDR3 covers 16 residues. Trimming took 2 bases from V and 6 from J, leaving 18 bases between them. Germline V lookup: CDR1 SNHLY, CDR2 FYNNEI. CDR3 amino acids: CASSEWGGPLGDTQYF. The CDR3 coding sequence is TGTGCCAGCAGTGAATGGGGCGGGCCTCTGGGGGATACGCAGTATTTT.

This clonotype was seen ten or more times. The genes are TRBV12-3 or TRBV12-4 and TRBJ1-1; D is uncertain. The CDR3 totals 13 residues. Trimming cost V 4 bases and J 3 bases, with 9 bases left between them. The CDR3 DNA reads TGTGCCAGCAGTTCGGACCTTTACACTGAAGCTTTCTTT. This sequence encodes CASSSDLYTEAFF.

Here the CDR3 DNA reads TGTGCCAGCAGTGACCCCACTAGCGGGAGTGGTTGGGACAATGAGCAGTTCTTC. Translated, it gives CASSDPTSGSGWDNEQFF. The chain is built from TRBV2 and TRBJ2-1; 11 bases are shared with TRBD2. This CDR3 has 18 residues. V trimming: 3 bases; J trimming: 5 bases; junction bases outside the gene matches: 12. Per the germline V gene, CDR1 is SNHLY and CDR2 is FYNNEI.

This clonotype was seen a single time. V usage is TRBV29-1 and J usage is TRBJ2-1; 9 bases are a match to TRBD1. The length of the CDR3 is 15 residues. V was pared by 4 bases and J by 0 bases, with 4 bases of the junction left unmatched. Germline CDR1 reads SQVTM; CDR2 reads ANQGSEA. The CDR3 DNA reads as TGCAGCGTTGCCGGGACAGGGAGCTCCTACAATGAGCAGTTCTTC. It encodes CSVAGTGSSYNEQFF.

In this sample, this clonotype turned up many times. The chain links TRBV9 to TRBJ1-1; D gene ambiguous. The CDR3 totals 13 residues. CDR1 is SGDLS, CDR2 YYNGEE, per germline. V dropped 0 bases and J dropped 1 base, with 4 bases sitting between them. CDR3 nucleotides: TGTGCCAGCAGCGTAGCCCGGAACACTGAAGCTTTCTTT. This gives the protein CASSVARNTEAFF.

CDR3 amino acids: CASSAPGQPHSSSGNTIYF. The DNA of the CDR3 is TGTGCCAGCAGCGCCCCGGGACAGCCACACTCGAGCTCTGGAAACACCATATATTTT. The J gene is TRBJ1-3, the V gene TRBV11-1, with TRBD1 matching 7 bases. The V and J ends lost 5 bases and 0 bases, in that order; junction bases with no gene match: 16. There are 19 residues in the CDR3. Per germline, CDR1 SGHAT and CDR2 FQDESV (reference sequence).

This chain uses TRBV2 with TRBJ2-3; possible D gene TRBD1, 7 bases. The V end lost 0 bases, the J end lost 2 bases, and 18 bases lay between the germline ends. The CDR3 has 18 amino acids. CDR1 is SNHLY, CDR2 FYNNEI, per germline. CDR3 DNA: TGTGCCAGCAGTGAAGCGCTTCAGGGGGGCGCGTACACAGATACGCAGTATTTT. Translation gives CASSEALQGGAYTDTQYF.

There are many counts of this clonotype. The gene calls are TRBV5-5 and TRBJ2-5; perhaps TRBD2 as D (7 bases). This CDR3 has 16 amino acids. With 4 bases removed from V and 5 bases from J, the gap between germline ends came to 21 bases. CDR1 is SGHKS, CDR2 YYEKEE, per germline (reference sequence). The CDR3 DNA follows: TGTGCCAGCAGCCTCACGACAGGATCCGGGAGGGAGACCCAGTACTTC. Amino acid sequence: CASSLTTGSGRETQYF.

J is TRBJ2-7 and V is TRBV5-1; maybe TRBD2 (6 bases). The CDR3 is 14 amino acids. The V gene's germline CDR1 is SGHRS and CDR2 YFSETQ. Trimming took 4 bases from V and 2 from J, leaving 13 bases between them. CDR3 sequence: CASSPGVAAYEQYF. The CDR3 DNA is TGCGCCAGCAGCCCTGGGGTAGCGGCCTACGAGCAGTACTTC.

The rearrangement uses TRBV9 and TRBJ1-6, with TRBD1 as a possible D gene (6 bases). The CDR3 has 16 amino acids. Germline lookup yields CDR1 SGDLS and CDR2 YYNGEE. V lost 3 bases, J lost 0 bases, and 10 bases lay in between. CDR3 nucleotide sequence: TGTGCCAGCAGCGCCGACAGGAGCTCCTATAATTCACCCCTCCACTTT. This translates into CASSADRSSYNSPLHF.

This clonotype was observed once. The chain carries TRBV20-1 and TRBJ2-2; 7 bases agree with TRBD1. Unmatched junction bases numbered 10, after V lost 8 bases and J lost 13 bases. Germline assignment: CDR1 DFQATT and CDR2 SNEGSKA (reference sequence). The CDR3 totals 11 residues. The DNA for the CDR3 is TGCAGTACGAAGCGACAGGGAGTGCTGTTTTTT. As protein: CSTKRQGVLFF.

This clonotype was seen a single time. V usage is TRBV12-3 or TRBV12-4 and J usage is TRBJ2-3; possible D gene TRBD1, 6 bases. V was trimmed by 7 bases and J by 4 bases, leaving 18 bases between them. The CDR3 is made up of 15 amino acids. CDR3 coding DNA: TGTGCCAGCACTGCCCCTTTAGGGGGACCAGATACGCAGTATTTT. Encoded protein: CASTAPLGGPDTQYF.

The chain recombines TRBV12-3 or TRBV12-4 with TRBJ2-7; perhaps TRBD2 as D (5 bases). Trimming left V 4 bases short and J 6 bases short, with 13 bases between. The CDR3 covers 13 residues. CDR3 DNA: TGTGCCAGCAGTTCCGGGAAAACGAGCGAGCAGTACTTC. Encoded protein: CASSSGKTSEQYF.

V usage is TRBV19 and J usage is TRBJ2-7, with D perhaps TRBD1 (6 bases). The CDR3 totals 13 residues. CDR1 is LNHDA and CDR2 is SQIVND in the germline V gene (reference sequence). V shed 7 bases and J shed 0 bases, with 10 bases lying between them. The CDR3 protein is CASKQGSSYEQYF. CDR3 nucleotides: TGTGCCAGTAAGCAGGGGAGCTCCTACGAGCAGTACTTC.

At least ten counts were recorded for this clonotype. CDR3 DNA sequence: TGTGCCAGCAGCAGGACAGACTACGAGCAGTACTTC. Translation: CASSRTDYEQYF. The chain joins TRBV7-9 to TRBJ2-7, with D tentatively TRBD1 (6 bases). The CDR3 sequence is 12 residues long. Trimming took off 5 bases at V and 3 bases at J, with 8 bases between the two ends. Germline lookup yields CDR1 SEHNR and CDR2 FQNEAQ (reference sequence).